What follows is one TCR beta chain and its context. Original handling: Nucleated cell counts were estimated from reference gene primer amplification. TCRdb's copy holds only in-frame clones and misses some; the assay was immunoSEQ multiplex PCR. V, J and clone size reflect that table, while D and trimming were determined from the DNA. In the table there are 150,000 to 200,000 clones, about 87% of which are singletons. This CDR3 has 15 residues. V shed 6 bases and J shed 6 bases, with 18 bases lying between them. Germline CDR1 is MNHEY and CDR2 is SVGAGI. The data stem from a study of blood T cell repertoires in COVID-19. The overall study: Samples representing acute and convalescent COVID-19 were sourced from the United States, Italy and Spain.

This TCR derives from a woman younger than 30 who had recovered from COVID-19. Specimen: peripheral blood. This chain links TRBV6-5 with TRBJ2-1; tentatively, D is TRBD2 (6 bases). The CDR3 DNA is TGTGCCAGCAGGTCCGTCGGGGGAGCCAGCAATGAGCAGTTCTTC. Translating it yields CASRSVGGASNEQFF.